This is a list of T cell receptor beta chains from one sample in a study of Ad26.COV2.S vaccination and SARS-CoV-2 variants. Profiling relied on immunoSEQ multiplex PCR, and the TCRdb table lists in-frame clones only, not all of them. The sample gives 350,000 to 450,000 clones, roughly 85% of which show up once; about 3.3% is in the top ten. The input for sequencing was peripheral blood, taken in a trial of Ad26.COV2.S vaccine versus placebo. The receptors here all came from a person aged 18-60 years who received the Ad26.COV2.S COVID-19 vaccine or a placebo. The CDR3 runs from the conserved cysteine through the conserved F or W. D genes are given only for firm matches.

>TRBV5-1|TRBJ1-1|TRBD1
CASSLGTGGNTEAFF
>TRBV27|TRBJ2-3|-
CASSLFRYTDTQYF
>TRBV7-2|TRBJ1-2|-
CASSLSGLVNYGYTF
>TRBV2|TRBJ1-5|-
CASSGTRINQPQHF
>TRBV3-1/TRBV3-2|TRBJ1-4|-
CASSQEGEKLFF
>TRBV25-1|TRBJ1-2|TRBD1
CASSVGTGTIFKYGYTF
>TRBV27|TRBJ2-1|-
CASSLLGDSYNEQFF
>TRBV7-6|TRBJ1-5|TRBD1
CASSRGSQGNQPQHF
>TRBV7-2|TRBJ1-1|-
CASSLQAGLNTEAFF
>TRBV28|TRBJ2-1|-
CASSIRLPRGEQFF
>TRBV28|TRBJ2-1|TRBD2
CASSSRLAHTYNEQFF
>TRBV28|TRBJ2-5|TRBD1
CASNPNPNRGQRETQYF
>TRBV4-3|TRBJ1-2|TRBD1
CASSHEQGARNGYTF
>TRBV6-2/TRBV6-3|TRBJ2-7|-
CASSYEGQELLSSYEQYF
>TRBV6-4|TRBJ2-2|-
CASSDQASGELFF
>TRBV10-2|TRBJ2-7|-
CASSHPYEQYF
>TRBV5-6|TRBJ1-6|TRBD1
CASSSSTGTDNSPLHF
>TRBV7-9|TRBJ2-1|TRBD2
CASSSGLDGYNEQFF
>TRBV18|TRBJ2-2|-
CASSQSQGLTGELFF
>TRBV3-1/TRBV3-2|TRBJ2-2|TRBD2
CASSPTSGSIGELFF
>TRBV7-6|TRBJ2-7|-
CASSLLQVPGPYEQYF
>TRBV30|TRBJ1-6|-
CACIGGGYNSPLHF
>TRBV9|TRBJ2-3|TRBD2
CASSVTASGARTDTQYF
>TRBV2|TRBJ2-1|TRBD2
CASSVAGEWIWEGNEQFF
>TRBV19|TRBJ1-1|TRBD1
CASSIDGGQSEAFF
>TRBV28|TRBJ1-3|-
CASRAWTSGSLLDF
>TRBV30|TRBJ1-4|-
CAWSDRPNEKLFF
>TRBV7-9|TRBJ1-4|TRBD1
CASSDRVTNEKLFF
>TRBV15|TRBJ1-1|-
CATSRDPNTEAFF
>TRBV5-1|TRBJ2-1|TRBD2
CASGAGLAGEGLQDEQFF
>TRBV5-5|TRBJ2-7|-
CASSFPADYYEQYF
>TRBV5-4|TRBJ2-1|-
CASSWDGGQSYNEQFF
>TRBV7-2|TRBJ1-1|-
CASSSVPDLGMNTEAFF
>TRBV29-1|TRBJ1-2|-
CSVLGWEGPGYGYTF
>TRBV2|TRBJ2-2|TRBD2
CASSWSGGQNTGELFF
>TRBV9|TRBJ1-6|TRBD1
CASSLEQGRGNSPLHF
>TRBV9|TRBJ2-7|-
CASSVAGAHYEQYF
>TRBV7-2|TRBJ2-3|-
CASSLGLFTDTQYF
>TRBV6-5|TRBJ1-5|-
CASLDSYNQPQHF
>TRBV10-1|TRBJ1-1|TRBD1
CASSESKGQGLGRTEAFF
>TRBV29-1|TRBJ2-5|TRBD2
CSGYGTSGKETQYF
>TRBV28|TRBJ2-3|TRBD1
CASSQSQGVTDTQYF
>TRBV7-9|TRBJ1-4|-
CASSLTVGTIRGTNEKLFF
>TRBV3-1/TRBV3-2|TRBJ1-1|-
CASSQDTSYTEAFF
>TRBV5-1|TRBJ2-1|-
CASSLPSGSSYNEQFF
>TRBV7-2|TRBJ1-3|-
CASSLDRSSGNTIYF
>TRBV12-5|TRBJ2-3|-
CASGFDTDTQYF
>TRBV5-6|TRBJ1-3|-
CASSFDDGNTIYF
>TRBV14|TRBJ2-2|TRBD2
CASSHLGTTNTGELFF
>TRBV9|TRBJ2-1|TRBD2
CASSPPAAGYNEQFF
>TRBV2|TRBJ2-5|TRBD2
CASRWGGETQYF
>TRBV19|TRBJ2-1|TRBD2
CASSKWTSGIKNEQFF
>TRBV2|TRBJ1-1|-
CASSEFETLTEAFF
>TRBV11-2|TRBJ2-2|TRBD2
CASSLFPKGGSGRSGELFF
>TRBV6-2/TRBV6-3|TRBJ2-2|-
CASSYQGITGELFF
>TRBV7-9|TRBJ2-2|-
CASSLGLATNTGELFF
>TRBV25-1|TRBJ1-5|-
CASSEVAGPQHF
>TRBV12-3/TRBV12-4|TRBJ1-5|-
CASSQGLGQPQHF
>TRBV28|TRBJ2-1|TRBD2
CASSLRLAGGPSSYNEQFF
>TRBV5-1|TRBJ2-5|-
CASSLAAFQTQYF